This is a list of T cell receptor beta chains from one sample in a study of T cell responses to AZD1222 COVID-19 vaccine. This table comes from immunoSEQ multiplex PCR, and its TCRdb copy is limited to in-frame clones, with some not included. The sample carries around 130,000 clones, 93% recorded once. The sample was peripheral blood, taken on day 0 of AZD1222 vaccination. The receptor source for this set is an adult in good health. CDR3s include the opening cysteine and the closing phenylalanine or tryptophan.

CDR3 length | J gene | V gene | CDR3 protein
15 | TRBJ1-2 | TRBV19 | CASSRTSRSNYGYTF
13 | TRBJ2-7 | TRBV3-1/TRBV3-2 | CASSQNRDSEQYF
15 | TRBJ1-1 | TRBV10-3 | CAISVHRDGNTEAFF
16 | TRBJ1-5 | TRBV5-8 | CASSSGQGYSNQPQHF
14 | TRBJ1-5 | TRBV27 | CASSPGTVNQPQHF
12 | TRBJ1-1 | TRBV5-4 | CASDAGGTEAFF
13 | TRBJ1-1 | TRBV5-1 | CASSNRDNTEAFF
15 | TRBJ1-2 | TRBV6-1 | CASSDQAGRFYGYTF
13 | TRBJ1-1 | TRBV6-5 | CASSYSTGTEAFF
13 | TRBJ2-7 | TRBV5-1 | CASTWTGGYEQYF
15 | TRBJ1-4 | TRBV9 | CASSVSGQGDEKLFF
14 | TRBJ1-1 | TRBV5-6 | CASSLDRGSTEAFF